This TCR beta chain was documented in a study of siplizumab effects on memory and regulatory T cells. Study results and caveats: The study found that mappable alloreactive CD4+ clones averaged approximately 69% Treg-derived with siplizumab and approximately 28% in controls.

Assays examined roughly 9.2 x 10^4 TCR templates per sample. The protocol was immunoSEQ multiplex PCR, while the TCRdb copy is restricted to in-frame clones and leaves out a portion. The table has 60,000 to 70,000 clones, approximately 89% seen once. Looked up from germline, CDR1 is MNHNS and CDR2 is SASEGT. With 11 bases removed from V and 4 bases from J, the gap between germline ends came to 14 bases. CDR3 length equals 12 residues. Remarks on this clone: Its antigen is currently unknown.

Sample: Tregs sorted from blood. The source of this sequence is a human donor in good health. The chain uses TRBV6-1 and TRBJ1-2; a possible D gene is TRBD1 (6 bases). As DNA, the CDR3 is TGTGCCTGGGGGGACATATTCTATGGCTACACCTTC. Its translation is CAWGDIFYGYTF.